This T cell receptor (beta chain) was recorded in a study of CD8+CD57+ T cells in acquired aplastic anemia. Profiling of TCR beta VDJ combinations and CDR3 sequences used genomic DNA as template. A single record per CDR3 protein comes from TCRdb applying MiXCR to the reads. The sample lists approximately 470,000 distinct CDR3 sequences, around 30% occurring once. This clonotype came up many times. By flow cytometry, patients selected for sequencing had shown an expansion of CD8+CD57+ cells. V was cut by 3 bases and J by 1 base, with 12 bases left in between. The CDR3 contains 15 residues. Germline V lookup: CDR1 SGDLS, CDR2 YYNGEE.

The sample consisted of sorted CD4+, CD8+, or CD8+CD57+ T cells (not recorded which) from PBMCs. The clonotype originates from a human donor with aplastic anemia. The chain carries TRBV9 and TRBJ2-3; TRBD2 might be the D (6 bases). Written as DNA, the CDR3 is TGTGCCAGCAGCGCTACCGGGAGTCGCACAGATACGCAGTATTTT. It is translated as CASSATGSRTDTQYF.